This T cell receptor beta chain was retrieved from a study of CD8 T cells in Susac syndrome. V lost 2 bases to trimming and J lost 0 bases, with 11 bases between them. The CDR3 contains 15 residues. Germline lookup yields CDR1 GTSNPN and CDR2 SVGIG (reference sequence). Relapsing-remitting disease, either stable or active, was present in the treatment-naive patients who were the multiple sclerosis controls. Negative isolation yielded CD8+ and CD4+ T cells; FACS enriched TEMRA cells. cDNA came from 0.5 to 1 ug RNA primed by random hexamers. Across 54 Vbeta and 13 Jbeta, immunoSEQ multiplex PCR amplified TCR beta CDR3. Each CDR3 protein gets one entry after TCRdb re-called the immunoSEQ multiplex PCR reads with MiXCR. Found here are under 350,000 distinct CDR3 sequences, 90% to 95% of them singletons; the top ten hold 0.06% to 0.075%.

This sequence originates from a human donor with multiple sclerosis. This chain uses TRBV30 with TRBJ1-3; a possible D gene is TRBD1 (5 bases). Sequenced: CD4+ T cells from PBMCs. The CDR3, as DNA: TGTGCCTGGAGTCAGGGTACTGCCTCTGGAAACACCATATATTTT. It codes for CAWSQGTASGNTIYF.